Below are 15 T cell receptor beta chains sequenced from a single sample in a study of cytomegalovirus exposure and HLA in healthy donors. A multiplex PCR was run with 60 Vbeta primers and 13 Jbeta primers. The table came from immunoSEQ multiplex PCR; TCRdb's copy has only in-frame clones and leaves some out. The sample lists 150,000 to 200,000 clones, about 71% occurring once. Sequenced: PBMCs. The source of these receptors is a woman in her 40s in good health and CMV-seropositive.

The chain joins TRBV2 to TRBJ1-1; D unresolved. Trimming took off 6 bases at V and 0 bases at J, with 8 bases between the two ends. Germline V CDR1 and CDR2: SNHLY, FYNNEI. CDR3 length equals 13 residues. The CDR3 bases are TGTGCCAGCAGGGTAACACTGAACACTGAAGCTTTCTTT. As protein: CASRVTLNTEAFF.

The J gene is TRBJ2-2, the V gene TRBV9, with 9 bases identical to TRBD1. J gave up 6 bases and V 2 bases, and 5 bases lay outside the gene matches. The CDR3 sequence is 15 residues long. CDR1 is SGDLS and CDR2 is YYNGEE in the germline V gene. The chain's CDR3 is CASSVDRGLSGELFF. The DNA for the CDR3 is TGTGCCAGCAGCGTGGACAGGGGATTATCCGGGGAGCTGTTTTTT.

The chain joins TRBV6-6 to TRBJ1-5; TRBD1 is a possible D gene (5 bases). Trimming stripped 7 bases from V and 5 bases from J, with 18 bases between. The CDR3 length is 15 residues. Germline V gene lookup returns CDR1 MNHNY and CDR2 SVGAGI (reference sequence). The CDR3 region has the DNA TGTGCCAGCACCAAGGGGAGGGGAGTTGATCAGCCCCAGCATTTT. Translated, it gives CASTKGRGVDQPQHF.

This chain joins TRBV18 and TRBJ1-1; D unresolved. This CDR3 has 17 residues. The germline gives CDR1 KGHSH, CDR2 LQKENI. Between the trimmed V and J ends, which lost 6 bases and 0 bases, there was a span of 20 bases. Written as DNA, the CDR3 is TGTGCCAGCTCCCAACGGGAGGGAATAACCATGAACACTGAAGCTTTCTTT. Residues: CASSQREGITMNTEAFF.

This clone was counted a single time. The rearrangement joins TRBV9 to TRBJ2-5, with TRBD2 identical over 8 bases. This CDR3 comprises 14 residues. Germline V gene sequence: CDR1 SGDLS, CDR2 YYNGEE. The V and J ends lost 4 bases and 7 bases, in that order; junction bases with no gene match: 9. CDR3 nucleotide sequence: TGTGCCAGCAGCCCCGGGGGGGGCCGCGTGACCCAGTACTTC. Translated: CASSPGGGRVTQYF.

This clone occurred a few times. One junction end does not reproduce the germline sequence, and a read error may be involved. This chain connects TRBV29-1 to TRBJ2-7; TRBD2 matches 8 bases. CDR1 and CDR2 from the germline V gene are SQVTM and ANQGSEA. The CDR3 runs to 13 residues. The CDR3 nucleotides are TGCAGCGCCCAGGGACTAGGATCTCGCGAGCACCACTTC. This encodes CSAQGLGSREHHF.

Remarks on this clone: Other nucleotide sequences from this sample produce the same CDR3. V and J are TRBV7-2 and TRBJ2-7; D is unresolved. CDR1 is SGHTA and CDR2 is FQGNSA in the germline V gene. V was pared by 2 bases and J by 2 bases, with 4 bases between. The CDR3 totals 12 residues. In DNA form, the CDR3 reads TGTGCCAGCAGCTTAAATACCTACGAGCAGTACTTC. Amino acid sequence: CASSLNTYEQYF.

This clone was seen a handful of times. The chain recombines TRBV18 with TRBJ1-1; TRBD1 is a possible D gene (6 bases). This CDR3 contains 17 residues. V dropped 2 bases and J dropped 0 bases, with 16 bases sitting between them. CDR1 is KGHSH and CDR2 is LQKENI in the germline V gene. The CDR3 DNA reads TGTGCCAGCTCACCAGGGTGGCAGGGGTCGGTGAACACTGAAGCTTTCTTT. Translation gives CASSPGWQGSVNTEAFF.

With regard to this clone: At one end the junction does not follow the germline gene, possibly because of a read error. CDR3 protein: CSSSLGSGGPYGYTF. The CDR3 DNA reads as TGTTCCAGCAGCTTAGGGTCAGGGGGTCCCTATGGCTACACCTTC. The chain joins TRBV7-9 to TRBJ1-2; 7 nucleotides align to TRBD1. Germline V gene data show CDR1 as SEHNR and CDR2 as FQNEAQ (reference sequence). The CDR3 is made up of 15 amino acids.

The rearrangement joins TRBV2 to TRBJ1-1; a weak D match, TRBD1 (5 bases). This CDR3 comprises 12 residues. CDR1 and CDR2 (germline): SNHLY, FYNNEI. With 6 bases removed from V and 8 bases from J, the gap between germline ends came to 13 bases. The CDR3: CASRTEYGEAFF. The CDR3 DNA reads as TGTGCCAGCAGGACAGAATATGGGGAAGCTTTCTTT.

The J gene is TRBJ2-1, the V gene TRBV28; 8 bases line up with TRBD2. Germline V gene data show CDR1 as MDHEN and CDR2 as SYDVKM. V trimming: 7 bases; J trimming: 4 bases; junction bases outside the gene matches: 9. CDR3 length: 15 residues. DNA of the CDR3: TGTGCCAGCACAATTGCGGGGGGACCTTACAATGAGCAGTTCTTC. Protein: CASTIAGGPYNEQFF.

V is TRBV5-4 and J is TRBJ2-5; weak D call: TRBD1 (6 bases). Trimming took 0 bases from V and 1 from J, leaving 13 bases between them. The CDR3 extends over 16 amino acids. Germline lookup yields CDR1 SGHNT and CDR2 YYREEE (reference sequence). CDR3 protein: CASSLGQANSQETQYF. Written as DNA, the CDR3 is TGTGCCAGCAGCTTGGGACAGGCGAACTCCCAAGAGACCCAGTACTTC.

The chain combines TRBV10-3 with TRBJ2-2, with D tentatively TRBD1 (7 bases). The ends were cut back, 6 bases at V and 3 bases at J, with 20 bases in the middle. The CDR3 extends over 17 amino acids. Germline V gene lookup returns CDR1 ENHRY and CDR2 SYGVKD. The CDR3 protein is CAIRGTDSRGDTGELFF. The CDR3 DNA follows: TGTGCCATCAGGGGGACAGATTCCAGGGGGGACACCGGGGAGCTGTTTTTT.

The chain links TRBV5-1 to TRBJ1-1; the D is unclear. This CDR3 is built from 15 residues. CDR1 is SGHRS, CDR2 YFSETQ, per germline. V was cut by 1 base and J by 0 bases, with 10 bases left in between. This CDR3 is CASSLIEAMNTEAFF. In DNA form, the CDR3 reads TGCGCCAGCAGCTTGATTGAGGCCATGAACACTGAAGCTTTCTTT.

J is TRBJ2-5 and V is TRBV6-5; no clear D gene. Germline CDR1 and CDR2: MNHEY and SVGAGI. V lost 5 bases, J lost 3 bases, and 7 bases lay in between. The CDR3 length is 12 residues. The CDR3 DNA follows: TGTGCCAGCAGTCACCGGGAAGAGACCCAGTACTTC. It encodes CASSHREETQYF.